This T cell receptor beta chain was retrieved from a study of shared clonotypes between healthy human individuals. CD45RO negativity and positive selection for CCR7 defined naive CD8 cells, a population that excluded terminally differentiated effector memory CD45RA+ cells. With regard to this clone: A much larger clone lies one base from this, so it may be a read error. The same CDR3 arises from other DNA sequences in this sample as well.

V lost 5 bases and J lost 4, with 6 bases in between. The CDR3 length is 11 residues. Germline loops: CDR1 LGHNA, CDR2 YNFKEQ. Clones were read by immunoSEQ multiplex PCR, and TCRdb kept only the in-frame ones, dropping some. The data show 2 million to 2.5 million clones, about 95% seen once. The chain employs TRBV4-2 and TRBJ2-7; D unresolved. The TCR originated in a man aged 18 to 29 in good health. Sequencing was done on a sample of naive CD8+ T cells sorted from blood. The CDR3 loop is CASSLGYEQYF. The CDR3 DNA reads as TGTGCCAGCAGCTTGGGATACGAGCAGTACTTC.